The rows below give T cell receptor beta chains drawn from one sample of a study of CD4 T cells in relation to SARS-CoV-2 and coronaviruses. The repertoire was sequenced with immunoSEQ multiplex PCR; TCRdb's copy has only in-frame clones and lacks some. The sample includes around 23,000 clones, about 81% of them seen just once. Which antigens these TCRs recognize remains unknown. Specimen: CD4+ T cells from PBMCs, cultured in vitro. These receptors all stem from a human donor in good health. Each CDR3 is given with its conserved first and last residue. D genes are given only for firm matches. Rows may omit the clone size; those that give it use once, few, many or a size class.

V gene	J gene	D gene	clone size	CDR3 protein	CDR3 DNA
TRBV11-2	TRBJ2-1	NA	NA	CASSLYRLAVDEQFF	TGTGCCAGCAGCTTATATAGGCTAGCAGTCGATGAGCAGTTCTTC
TRBV9	TRBJ2-2	NA	NA	CASSVGGNTGELFF	TGTGCCAGCAGCGTAGGAGGGAACACCGGGGAGCTGTTTTTT
TRBV25-1	TRBJ1-2	NA	few	CASSLLDRGGYTF	TGTGCCAGCAGTCTTCTGGACCGCGGTGGCTACACCTTC
TRBV1	TRBJ1-2	NA	NA	CTSRRTTGSDGYTF	TGCACCAGCAGGCGTACGACAGGGTCCGATGGCTACACCTTC
TRBV7-8	TRBJ2-7	NA	NA	CASSFFQGSHEQYF	TGTGCCAGCAGCTTTTTCCAAGGCAGCCACGAGCAGTACTTC
TRBV3-1/TRBV3-2	TRBJ2-5	NA	NA	CASSRTGPWTQYF	TGTGCCAGCAGCCGGACTGGGCCGTGGACCCAGTACTTC
TRBV5-1	TRBJ2-3	NA	NA	CASSLLVRPHTDTQYF	TGCGCCAGCAGCTTGTTGGTTCGCCCGCACACAGATACGCAGTATTTT
TRBV24-1	TRBJ2-3	TRBD1	NA	CATSDSGTVDTQYF	TGTGCCACCAGTGATTCCGGGACAGTAGATACGCAGTATTTT
TRBV5-1	TRBJ2-2	NA	NA	CASSPQGGDTGELFF	TGCGCCAGCAGCCCACAGGGAGGGGACACCGGGGAGCTGTTTTTT
TRBV15	TRBJ2-7	TRBD1	NA	CATSRRTGELSEQYF	TGTGCCACCAGCAGGAGGACAGGGGAATTATCCGAGCAGTACTTC
TRBV19	TRBJ2-1	TRBD2	once	CASSTIAGGPNEQFF	TGTGCCAGTAGTACCATAGCGGGAGGGCCTAATGAGCAGTTCTTC
TRBV5-4	TRBJ1-4	NA	few	CASSLGEKLFF	TGTGCCAGCAGCTTGGGTGAAAAACTGTTTTTT
TRBV18	TRBJ2-5	NA	NA	CASSPIQGGQETQYF	TGTGCCAGCTCACCCATACAGGGAGGACAAGAGACCCAGTACTTC
TRBV2	TRBJ2-1	TRBD2	NA	CASSELGLALGVGQFF	TGTGCCAGCAGTGAGTTGGGACTAGCGCTTGGGGTAGGGCAGTTCTTC
TRBV19	TRBJ2-3	NA	NA	CASSSQAPSMLADTQYF	TGTGCCAGTAGTTCCCAAGCTCCAAGTATGCTGGCCGATACGCAGTATTTT
TRBV5-1	TRBJ2-3	NA	NA	CASSLDTPSTDTQYF	TGCGCCAGCAGCTTGGACACCCCTAGCACAGATACGCAGTATTTT
TRBV29-1	TRBJ2-2	NA	NA	CSVGNTGELFF	TGCAGCGTTGGGAACACCGGGGAGCTGTTTTTT
TRBV28	TRBJ2-1	TRBD1	NA	CASRQGAGEQFF	TGTGCCAGCCGCCAGGGGGCTGGTGAGCAGTTCTTC
TRBV7-8	TRBJ2-1	NA	NA	CASSLDRGNRVQFF	TGTGCCAGCAGCTTAGATAGGGGCAACAGGGTGCAGTTCTTC
TRBV28	TRBJ1-2	NA	once	CASRMDPNRARGYTF	TGTGCCAGCAGAATGGACCCGAACAGGGCTCGCGGCTACACCTTC